These 8 T cell receptor beta chains originate from one sample sequenced in a study of vaccination and CD4 T cells after COVID-19. Their cognate antigens are unknown. Treatment indicated: roughly ten-day PBMC culture with coronavirus spike peptide pools or control peptides (ViraFEST assay). An Oncomine TCR Beta short-read assay was used to sequence the DNA from cultured CD4+ T cells. TCRdb passed the PCR reads through MiXCR, listing each CDR3 protein once. The sample records roughly 15,000 distinct CDR3 sequences, about three fifths being singletons. The sample comprised CD4+ T cells from blood, cultured in vitro. The receptor source for this set is a human donor who had recovered from COVID-19.

This sequence joins TRBV7-2 and TRBJ1-1; 7 bases fit TRBD1. After removal of 4 bases from V and 10 bases from J, the junction contained 12 bases not matched to a gene. CDR1 and CDR2 from the germline V gene are SGHTA and FQGNSA. The CDR3 length is 14 residues. The CDR3 sequence is CASSSFQGRGGAFF. DNA of the CDR3: TGTGCCAGCAGCTCCTTCCAGGGCAGGGGGGGAGCTTTCTTT.

This clonotype showed up just a few times. This rearrangement joins TRBV6-7 to TRBJ1-5; no definite D call. TRBV6-7 is labeled an ORF, and its function is uncertain. V was trimmed by 6 bases and J by 4 bases, leaving 16 bases between them. The CDR3 extends over 15 amino acids. Here the CDR3 reads CASRHEVNGNQPQHF. The CDR3 region has the DNA TGTGCCAGCAGGCACGAGGTTAACGGGAATCAGCCCCAGCATTTT.

This clonotype occurred a few times. This sequence joins TRBV20-1 and TRBJ2-7; TRBD2 matches 8 bases. Germline V gives CDR1 DFQATT, CDR2 SNEGSKA (reference sequence). The CDR3 extends over 14 amino acids. The V and J ends lost 4 bases and 0 bases, in that order; junction bases with no gene match: 5. The CDR3 region has the DNA TGCAGTGCTATTAGCGGGATTGGCTCCTACGAGCAGTACTTC. It encodes CSAISGIGSYEQYF.

This clonotype was seen more than once but under ten times. The CDR3 nucleotides read TGTGCCAGCAGCCACCGGACAGGGGCCTACGAGCAGTACTTC. It is translated as CASSHRTGAYEQYF. The J gene is TRBJ2-7, the V gene TRBV7-9; 9 nucleotides agree with TRBD1. The CDR3 totals 14 residues. In germline, CDR1 is SEHNR, CDR2 FQNEAQ (reference sequence). The V gene end was trimmed by 5 bases and the J gene end by 2 bases; junction bases not matched to a gene: 4.

This chain connects TRBV2 to TRBJ1-2; D call uncertain. The CDR3 extends over 12 amino acids. Germline assignment: CDR1 SNHLY and CDR2 FYNNEI. V dropped 10 bases and J dropped 4 bases, with 13 bases sitting between them. The CDR3 DNA reads as TGTGCCACCCAGACTGCATTCTATGGCTACACCTTC. Protein sequence: CATQTAFYGYTF.

This clonotype is a singleton in its sample. V and J are TRBV20-1 and TRBJ1-1; D might be TRBD1 (6 bases). The length of the CDR3 is 14 residues. Trimming took off 2 bases at V and 6 bases at J, with 16 bases between the two ends. Germline lookup yields CDR1 DFQATT and CDR2 SNEGSKA (reference sequence). CDR3 nucleotide sequence: TGCAGTGCTAGACGAGCACAGGGAGTCGCTGAAGCTTTCTTT. Protein product: CSARRAQGVAEAFF.

V and J are TRBV19 and TRBJ2-5, with 8 bases matching TRBD2. The CDR3 has 15 amino acids. V lost 3 bases to trimming and J lost 1 base; unmatched junction nucleotides: 4. Germline assignment: CDR1 LNHDA and CDR2 SQIVND (reference sequence). Here the CDR3 reads CASSMLGGVQETQYF. Here the CDR3 DNA reads TGTGCCAGTAGTATGCTCGGGGGGGTCCAAGAGACCCAGTACTTC.

The chain combines TRBV2 with TRBJ2-6; D possibly corresponds to TRBD2 (5 bases). Germline CDR1 is SNHLY and CDR2 is FYNNEI. The CDR3 has 14 residues. Deletions cut 6 bases from V and 2 bases from J, with 8 bases between. The CDR3 loop reads CASRHGAGANVLTF. The CDR3 DNA reads TGTGCCAGCAGGCACGGGGCTGGGGCCAACGTCCTGACTTTC. The full variable domain, rest sourced from reference TRBV2 and TRBJ2-6, is EPEVTQTPSHQVTQMGQEVILRCVPISNHLYFYWYRQILGQKVEFLVSFYNNEISEKSEIFDDQFSVERPDGSNFTLKIRSTKLEDSAMYFCASRHGAGANVLTFGAGSRLTVL.